This is a list of T cell receptor beta chains from one sample in a study of cytomegalovirus exposure and HLA in healthy donors. Profiling relied on immunoSEQ multiplex PCR, and the TCRdb table lists in-frame clones only, not all of them. This sample's table has 100,000 to 150,000 clones. The sequencing sample was made of PBMCs. Receptors originate from a woman aged 40 to 55 in good health and CMV-seronegative. CDR3s include the opening cysteine and the closing phenylalanine or tryptophan. Rows may omit the clone size; those that give it use once, few, many or a size class.

j_call: TRBJ1-4; clone_size: .; v_call: TRBV5-5; cdr3_aa: CASTQRTDEKLFF
j_call: TRBJ2-1; clone_size: .; v_call: TRBV5-4; cdr3_aa: CASSLGTADEQFF
j_call: TRBJ2-1; clone_size: .; v_call: TRBV7-2; cdr3_aa: CASSLAASMDEQFF
j_call: TRBJ1-2; clone_size: .; v_call: TRBV15; cdr3_aa: CATSSSDRTGGYTF
j_call: TRBJ1-3; clone_size: medium-sized; v_call: TRBV4-3; cdr3_aa: CASSQDYGGGNTIYF
j_call: TRBJ1-5; clone_size: .; v_call: TRBV7-9; cdr3_aa: CASSLGGLLQPQHF
j_call: TRBJ1-6; clone_size: .; v_call: TRBV19; cdr3_aa: CASSIETGGYNSPLHF
j_call: TRBJ1-5; clone_size: .; v_call: TRBV10-3; cdr3_aa: CAINHRVDQPQHF
j_call: TRBJ1-5; clone_size: .; v_call: TRBV18; cdr3_aa: CASSPGRDSQPQHF
j_call: TRBJ2-7; clone_size: .; v_call: TRBV16; cdr3_aa: CASSPADRPSYEQYF
j_call: TRBJ1-1; clone_size: .; v_call: TRBV18; cdr3_aa: CASSGMGQKRGTEAFF
j_call: TRBJ2-2; clone_size: .; v_call: TRBV2; cdr3_aa: CASSEVGGDTGELFF
j_call: TRBJ2-1; clone_size: .; v_call: TRBV7-2; cdr3_aa: CASSSPGTSGDNEQFF
j_call: TRBJ2-7; clone_size: .; v_call: TRBV7-2; cdr3_aa: CASSYSSGGWGSYEQYF